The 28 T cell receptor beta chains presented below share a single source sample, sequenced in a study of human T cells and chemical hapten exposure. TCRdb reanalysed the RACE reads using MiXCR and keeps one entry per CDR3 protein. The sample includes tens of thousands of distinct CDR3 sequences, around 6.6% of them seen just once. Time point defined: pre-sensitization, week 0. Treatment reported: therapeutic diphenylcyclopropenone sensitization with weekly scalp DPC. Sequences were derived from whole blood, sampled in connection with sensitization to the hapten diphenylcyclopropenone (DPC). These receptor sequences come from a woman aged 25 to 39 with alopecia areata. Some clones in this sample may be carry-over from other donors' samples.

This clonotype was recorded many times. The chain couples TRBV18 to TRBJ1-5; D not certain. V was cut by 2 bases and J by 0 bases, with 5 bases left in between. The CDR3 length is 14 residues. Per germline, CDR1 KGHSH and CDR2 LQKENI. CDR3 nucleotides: TGTGCCAGCTCACCAGGATCTAGCAATCAGCCCCAGCATTTT. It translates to CASSPGSSNQPQHF. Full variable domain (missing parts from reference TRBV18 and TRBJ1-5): NAGVMQNPRHLVRRRGQEARLRCSPMKGHSHVYWYRQLPEEGLKFMVYLQKENIIDESGMPKERFSAEFPKEGPSILRIQQVVRGDSAAYFCASSPGSSNQPQHFGDGTRLSIL.

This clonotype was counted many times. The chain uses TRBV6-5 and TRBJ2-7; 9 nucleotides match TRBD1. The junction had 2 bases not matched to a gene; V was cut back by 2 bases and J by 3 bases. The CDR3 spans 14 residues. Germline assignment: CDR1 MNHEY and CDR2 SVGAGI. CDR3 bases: TGTGCCAGCAGTTACCCGGGACAGGGCTACGAGCAGTACTTC. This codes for CASSYPGQGYEQYF.

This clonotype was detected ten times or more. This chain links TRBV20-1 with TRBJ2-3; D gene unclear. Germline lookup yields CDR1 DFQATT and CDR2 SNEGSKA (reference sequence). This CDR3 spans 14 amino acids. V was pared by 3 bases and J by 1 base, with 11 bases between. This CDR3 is CSARAIIGTDTQYF. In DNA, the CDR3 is TGCAGTGCTAGGGCGATCATAGGCACAGATACGCAGTATTTT.

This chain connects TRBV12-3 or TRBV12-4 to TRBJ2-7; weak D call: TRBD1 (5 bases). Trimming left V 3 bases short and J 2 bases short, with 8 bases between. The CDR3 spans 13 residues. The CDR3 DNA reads TGTGCCAGCAGTTTCGGCAGGGCCTACGAGCAGTACTTC. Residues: CASSFGRAYEQYF.

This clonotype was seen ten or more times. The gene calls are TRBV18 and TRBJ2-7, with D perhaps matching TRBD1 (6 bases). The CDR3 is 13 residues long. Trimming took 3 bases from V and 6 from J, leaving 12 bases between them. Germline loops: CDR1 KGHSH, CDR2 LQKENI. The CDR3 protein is CASSPIQGSEQYF. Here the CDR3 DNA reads TGTGCCAGCTCACCTATACAGGGCTCCGAGCAGTACTTC.

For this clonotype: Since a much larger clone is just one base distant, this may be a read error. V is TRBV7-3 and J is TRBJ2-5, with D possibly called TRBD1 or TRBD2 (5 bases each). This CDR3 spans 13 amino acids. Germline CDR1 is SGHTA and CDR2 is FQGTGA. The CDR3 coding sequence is TGTGTCAGCAGCTTGGGACGTACGGAGACCCAGTACTTC. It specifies CVSSLGRTETQYF.

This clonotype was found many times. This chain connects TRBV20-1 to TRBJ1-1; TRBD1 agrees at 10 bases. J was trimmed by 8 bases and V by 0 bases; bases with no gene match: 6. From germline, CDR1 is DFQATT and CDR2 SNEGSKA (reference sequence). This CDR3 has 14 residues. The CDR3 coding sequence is TGCAGTGCTAGAGACCAGACAGGGGGCCTCGAAGCTTTCTTT. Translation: CSARDQTGGLEAFF.

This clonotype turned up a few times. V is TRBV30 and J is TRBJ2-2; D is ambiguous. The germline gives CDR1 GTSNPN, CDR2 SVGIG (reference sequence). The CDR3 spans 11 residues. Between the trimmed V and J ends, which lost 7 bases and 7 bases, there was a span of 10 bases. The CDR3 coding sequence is TGTGCCTCGGACCTTAACGGGGAGCTGTTTTTT. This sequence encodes CASDLNGELFF. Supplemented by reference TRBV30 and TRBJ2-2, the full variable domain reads SQTIHQWPATLVQPVGSPLSLECTVEGTSNPNLYWYRQAAGRGLQLLFYSVGIGQISSEVPQNLSASRPQDRQFILSSKKLLLSDSGFYLCASDLNGELFFGEGSRLTVL.

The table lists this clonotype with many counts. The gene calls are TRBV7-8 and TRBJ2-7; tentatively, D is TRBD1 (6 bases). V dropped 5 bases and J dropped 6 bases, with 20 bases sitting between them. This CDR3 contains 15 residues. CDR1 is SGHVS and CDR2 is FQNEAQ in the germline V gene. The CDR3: CASSPTLGARSEQYF. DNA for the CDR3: TGTGCCAGCAGCCCTACTCTGGGGGCGCGAAGCGAGCAGTACTTC.

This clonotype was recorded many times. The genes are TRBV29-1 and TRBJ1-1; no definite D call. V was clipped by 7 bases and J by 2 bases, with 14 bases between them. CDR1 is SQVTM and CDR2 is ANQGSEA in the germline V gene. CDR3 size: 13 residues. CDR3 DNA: TGCAGCGCACATCAACAGATTAACACTGAAGCTTTCTTT. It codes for CSAHQQINTEAFF.

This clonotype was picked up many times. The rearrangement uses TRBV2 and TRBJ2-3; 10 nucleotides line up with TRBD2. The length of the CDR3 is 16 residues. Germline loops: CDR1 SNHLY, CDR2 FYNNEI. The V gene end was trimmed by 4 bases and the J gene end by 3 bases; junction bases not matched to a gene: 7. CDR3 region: CASSGPSGGRTDTQYF. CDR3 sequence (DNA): TGTGCCAGCAGTGGTCCTAGCGGGGGAAGGACAGATACGCAGTATTTT.

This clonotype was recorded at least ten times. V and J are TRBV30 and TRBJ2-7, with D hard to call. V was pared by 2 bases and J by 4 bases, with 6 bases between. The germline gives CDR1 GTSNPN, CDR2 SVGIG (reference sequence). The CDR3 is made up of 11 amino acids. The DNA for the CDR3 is TGTGCCTGGAGTTCCCAGTACGAGCAGTACTTC. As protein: CAWSSQYEQYF.

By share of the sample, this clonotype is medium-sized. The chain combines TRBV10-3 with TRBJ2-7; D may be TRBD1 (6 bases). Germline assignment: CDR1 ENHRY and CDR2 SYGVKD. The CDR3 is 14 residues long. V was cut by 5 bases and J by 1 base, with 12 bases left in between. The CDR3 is CAISHRDISYEQYF. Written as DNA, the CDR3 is TGTGCCATCAGTCACCGGGACATTTCCTACGAGCAGTACTTC.

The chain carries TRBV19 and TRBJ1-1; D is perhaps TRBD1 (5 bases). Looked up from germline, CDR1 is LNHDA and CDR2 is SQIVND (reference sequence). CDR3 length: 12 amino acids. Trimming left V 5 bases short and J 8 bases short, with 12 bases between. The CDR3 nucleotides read TGTGCCAGTAGTGCGACGGGGCTCGAAGCTTTCTTT. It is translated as CASSATGLEAFF. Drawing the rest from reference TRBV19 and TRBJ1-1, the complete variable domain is DGGITQSPKYLFRKEGQNVTLSCEQNLNHDAMYWYRQDPGQGLRLIYYSQIVNDFQKGDIAEGYSVSREKKESFPLTVTSAQKNPTAFYLCASSATGLEAFFGQGTRLTVV.

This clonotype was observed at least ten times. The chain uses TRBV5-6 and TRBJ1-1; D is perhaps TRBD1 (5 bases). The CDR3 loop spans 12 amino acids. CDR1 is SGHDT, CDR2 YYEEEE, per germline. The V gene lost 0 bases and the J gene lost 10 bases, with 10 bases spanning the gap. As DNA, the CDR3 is TGTGCCAGCAGCTTGGCGGGACGCAGAGCTTTCTTT. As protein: CASSLAGRRAFF.

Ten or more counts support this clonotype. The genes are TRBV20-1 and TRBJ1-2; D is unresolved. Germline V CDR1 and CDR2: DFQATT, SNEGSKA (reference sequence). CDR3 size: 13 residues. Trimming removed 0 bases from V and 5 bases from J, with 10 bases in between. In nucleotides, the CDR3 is TGCAGTGCTAGAGAGGGCAGAACTTATGGCTACACCTTC. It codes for CSAREGRTYGYTF.

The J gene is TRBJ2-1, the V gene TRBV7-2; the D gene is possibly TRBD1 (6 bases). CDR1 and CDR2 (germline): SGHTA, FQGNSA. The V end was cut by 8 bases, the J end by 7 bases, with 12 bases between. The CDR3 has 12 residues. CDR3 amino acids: CASYSGVNEQFF. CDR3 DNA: TGTGCCAGCTATTCAGGGGTTAATGAGCAGTTCTTC.

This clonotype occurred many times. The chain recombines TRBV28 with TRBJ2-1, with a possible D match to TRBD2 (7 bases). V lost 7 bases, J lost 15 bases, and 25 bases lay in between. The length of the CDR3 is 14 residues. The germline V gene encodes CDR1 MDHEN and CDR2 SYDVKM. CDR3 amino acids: CASTSGGGAPFGFF. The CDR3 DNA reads TGTGCCAGCACCAGTGGGGGGGGGGCCCCTTTTGGGTTCTTC.

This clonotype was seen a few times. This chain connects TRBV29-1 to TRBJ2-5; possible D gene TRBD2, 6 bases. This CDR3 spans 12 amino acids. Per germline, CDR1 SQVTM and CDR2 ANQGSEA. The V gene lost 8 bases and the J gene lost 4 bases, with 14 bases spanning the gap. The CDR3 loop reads CSCPSGGETQYF. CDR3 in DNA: TGCAGCTGCCCATCCGGGGGAGAGACCCAGTACTTC.

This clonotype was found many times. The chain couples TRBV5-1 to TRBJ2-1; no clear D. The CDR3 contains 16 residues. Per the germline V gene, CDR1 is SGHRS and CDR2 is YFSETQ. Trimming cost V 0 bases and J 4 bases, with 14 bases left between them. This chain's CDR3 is CASSLGASLTYNEQFF. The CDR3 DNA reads TGCGCCAGCAGCTTGGGTGCGTCTCTCACGTACAATGAGCAGTTCTTC.

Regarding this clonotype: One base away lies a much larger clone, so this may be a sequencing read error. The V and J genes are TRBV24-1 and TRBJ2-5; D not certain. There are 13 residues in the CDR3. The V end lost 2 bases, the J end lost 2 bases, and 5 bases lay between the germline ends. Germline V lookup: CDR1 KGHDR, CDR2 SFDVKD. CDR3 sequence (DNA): TGTGCCACCAGTGATTCCCGTCAAGAGACCCAGTACTTC. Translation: CATSDSRQETQYF.

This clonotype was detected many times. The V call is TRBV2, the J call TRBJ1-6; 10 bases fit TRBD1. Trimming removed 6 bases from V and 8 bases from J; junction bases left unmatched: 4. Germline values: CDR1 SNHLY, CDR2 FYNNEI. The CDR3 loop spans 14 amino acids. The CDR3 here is CASSAGQGYSPLHF. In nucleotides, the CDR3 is TGTGCCAGCAGCGCGGGACAGGGGTATTCACCCCTCCACTTT.

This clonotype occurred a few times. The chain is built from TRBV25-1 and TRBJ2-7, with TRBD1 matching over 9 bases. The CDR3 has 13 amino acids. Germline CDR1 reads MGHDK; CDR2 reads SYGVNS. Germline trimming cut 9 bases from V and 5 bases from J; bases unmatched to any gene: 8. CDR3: CASARTGADEQYF. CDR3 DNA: TGTGCCAGTGCTAGGACAGGGGCTGACGAGCAGTACTTC.

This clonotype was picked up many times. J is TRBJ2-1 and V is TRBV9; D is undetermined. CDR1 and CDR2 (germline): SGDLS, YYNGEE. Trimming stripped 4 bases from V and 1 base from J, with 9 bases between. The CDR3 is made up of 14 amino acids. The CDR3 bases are TGTGCCAGCAGCCCCGACGGGTCCTACAATGAGCAGTTCTTC. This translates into CASSPDGSYNEQFF. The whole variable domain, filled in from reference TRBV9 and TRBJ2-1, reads DSGVTQTPKHLITATGQRVTLRCSPRSGDLSVYWYQQSLDQGLQFLIQYYNGEERAKGNILERFSAQQFPDLHSELNLSSLELGDSALYFCASSPDGSYNEQFFGPGTRLTVL.

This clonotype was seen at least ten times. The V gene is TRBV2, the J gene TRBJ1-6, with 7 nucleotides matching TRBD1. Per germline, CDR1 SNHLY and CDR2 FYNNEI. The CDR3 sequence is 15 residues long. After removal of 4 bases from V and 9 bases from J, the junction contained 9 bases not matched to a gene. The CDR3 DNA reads TGTGCCAGCAGTGGTGGACAGGCAGCGATTTCACCCCTCCACTTT. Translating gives CASSGGQAAISPLHF. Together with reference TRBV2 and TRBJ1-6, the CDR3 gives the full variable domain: EPEVTQTPSHQVTQMGQEVILRCVPISNHLYFYWYRQILGQKVEFLVSFYNNEISEKSEIFDDQFSVERPDGSNFTLKIRSTKLEDSAMYFCASSGGQAAISPLHFGNGTRLTVT.

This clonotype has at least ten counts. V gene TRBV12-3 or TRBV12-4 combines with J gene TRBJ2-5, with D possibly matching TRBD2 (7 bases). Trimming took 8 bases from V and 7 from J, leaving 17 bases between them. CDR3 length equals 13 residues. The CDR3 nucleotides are TGTGCCAGCTCCCCCGGGGGGCTGGTGACCCAGTACTTC. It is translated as CASSPGGLVTQYF.

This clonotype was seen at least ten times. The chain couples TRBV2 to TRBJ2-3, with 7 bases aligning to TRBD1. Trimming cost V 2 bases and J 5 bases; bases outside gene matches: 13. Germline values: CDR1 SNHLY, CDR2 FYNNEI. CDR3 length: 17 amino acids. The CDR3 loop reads CASSEFRKQGIGDTQYF. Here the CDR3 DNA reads TGTGCCAGCAGTGAATTCCGAAAACAGGGGATTGGAGATACGCAGTATTTT.

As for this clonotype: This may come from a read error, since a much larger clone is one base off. The CDR3 nucleotides read TGTGCCAACAGCTTAACTAGCGGGGGGGCTTCCTACAATGAGCAGTTCTTC. Protein product: CANSLTSGGASYNEQFF. The V gene is TRBV7-3, the J gene TRBJ2-1; TRBD2 matches at 13 bases. The CDR3 is made up of 17 amino acids. CDR1 SGHTA and CDR2 FQGTGA come from the germline V gene.